This T cell receptor beta chain was sequenced for a study of control samples from healthy donors and cancer patients. Profiling relied on immunoSEQ multiplex PCR, and the TCRdb table lists in-frame clones only, not all of them. Found here are approximately 110,000 clones, 80% to 90% of them singletons; the top ten hold 17%. The sample consisted of blood. The source is a woman aged 45 to 65 in good health.

DNA for the CDR3: TGTGCCAGCAGCGTGGGCGGGAGAATTCCCGGGGAGCTGTTTTTT. It encodes CASSVGGRIPGELFF. This chain joins TRBV9 and TRBJ2-2, with 7 positions matching TRBD2. Germline V gives CDR1 SGDLS, CDR2 YYNGEE. The J segment lost 6 bases and the V segment lost 2 bases, leaving 7 bases of the junction unmatched. The CDR3 spans 15 residues.